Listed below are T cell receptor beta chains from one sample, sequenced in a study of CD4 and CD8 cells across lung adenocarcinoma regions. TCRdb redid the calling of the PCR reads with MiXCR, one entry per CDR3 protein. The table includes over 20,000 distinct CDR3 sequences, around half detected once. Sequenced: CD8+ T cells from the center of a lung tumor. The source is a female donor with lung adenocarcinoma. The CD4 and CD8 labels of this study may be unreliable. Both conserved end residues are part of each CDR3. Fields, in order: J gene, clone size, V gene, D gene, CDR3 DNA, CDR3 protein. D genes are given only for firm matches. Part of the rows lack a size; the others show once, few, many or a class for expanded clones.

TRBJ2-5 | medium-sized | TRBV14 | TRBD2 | TGTGCCAGCAGCCAAGGCTCCGGGACTAGCGGGATCCAGACCCAGTACTTC | CASSQGSGTSGIQTQYF
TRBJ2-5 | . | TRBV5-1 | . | TGCGCCAGCAGCTCAGACGGGCAAGAGACCCAGTACTTC | CASSSDGQETQYF
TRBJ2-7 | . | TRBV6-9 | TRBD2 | TGTGCCAGCAGTTATCGGACAACGAGAGCGGGAATCGCCTACGAGCAGTACTTC | CASSYRTTRAGIAYEQYF
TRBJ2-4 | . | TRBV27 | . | TGTGCCGCGGGGCTCGGGGTATGGGCCCAAGACATTCAGTACTTC | CAAGLGVWAQDIQYF
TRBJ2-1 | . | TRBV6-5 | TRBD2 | TGTGCCAGCAGTTACGAAGCGGGAGGGTCGAATGAGCAGTTCTTC | CASSYEAGGSNEQFF
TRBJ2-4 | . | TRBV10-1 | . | TGCGCCAGCACGGGCATGCAAGCCAAAAACACTCAGTACTTC | CASTGMQAKNTQYF
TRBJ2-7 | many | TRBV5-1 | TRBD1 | TGCGCCAGCAGCGGACAGGGCTACGAGCAGTACTTC | CASSGQGYEQYF
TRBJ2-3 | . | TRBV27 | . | TGTGCCACCGGGGTTTGCGCCATAGACACGCAGTATTTT | CATGVCAIDTQYF
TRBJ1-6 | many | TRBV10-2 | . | TGCGCCAGCCGGACAAGAAATTCACCCCTCCACTTT | CASRTRNSPLHF
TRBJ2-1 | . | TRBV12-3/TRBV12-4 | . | TGTGCCAGCAGTTCTAATAGGGCTCCGTCTAGAGAGCAGTTCTTC | CASSSNRAPSREQFF
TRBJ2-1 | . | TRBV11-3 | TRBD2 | TGTGCCAGCAGCCTACGGACTAGCGGGAGTTGGGGCGAGCAGTTCTTC | CASSLRTSGSWGEQFF
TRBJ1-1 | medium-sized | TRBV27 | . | TGTGCCAGCAGTTTAATGGGGTGGGCGAACACTGAAGCTTTCTTT | CASSLMGWANTEAFF
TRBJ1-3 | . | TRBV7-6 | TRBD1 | TGTGCCAGCAGCTCCCCCCAGGGGGTCGGAAACACCATATATTTT | CASSSPQGVGNTIYF
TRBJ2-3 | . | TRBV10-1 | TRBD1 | TGCGCCATGGAACCCGAGACAGGGAGAACAGATACGCAGTATTTT | CAMEPETGRTDTQYF
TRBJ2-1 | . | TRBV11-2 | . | TGTGCCAGCAGCGCCCGGGAGTCGGGCTCCTACAATGAGCAGTTCTTC | CASSARESGSYNEQFF
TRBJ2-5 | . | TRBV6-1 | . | TGTGCGGGCAGCCGTGGCCGTGACAAAGAGACCCAGTACTTC | CAGSRGRDKETQYF
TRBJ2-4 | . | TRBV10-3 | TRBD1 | TGTGCGGCCAAGGTCCCGGGACAGGGAGACATTCAGTACTTC | CAAKVPGQGDIQYF
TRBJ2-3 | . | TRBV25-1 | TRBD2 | TGTGCCAGCAGTGAACTAGCGGGACCCACAGATACGCAGTATTTT | CASSELAGPTDTQYF
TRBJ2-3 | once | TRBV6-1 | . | TGTGCCAGCAAAACGGAAGCGAACACCGAGACGCAGTATTTT | CASKTEANTETQYF
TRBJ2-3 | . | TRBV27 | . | TGTGCCAGCAGTTTGAGACGAGAGACAAATACGCAGTATTTC | CASSLRRETNTQYF
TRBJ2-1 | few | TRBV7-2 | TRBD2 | TGTGCCAGCAGCCCCGGACTAGCGGTGAGCTCCTACAATGAGCAGTTCTTC | CASSPGLAVSSYNEQFF
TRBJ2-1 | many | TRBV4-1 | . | TGCGCCAGCAGCCAAGAACCTGGGACTCAGACCTACAATGAGCAGTTCTTC | CASSQEPGTQTYNEQFF
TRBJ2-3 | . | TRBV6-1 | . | TGTGCCAGCATCCAGGCTAGGGGGGTCGAGAAGCAGTATTTT | CASIQARGVEKQYF
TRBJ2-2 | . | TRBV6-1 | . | TGTGCCAGCAGTGAACAGGACACCGGGGAGCTGTTTTTT | CASSEQDTGELFF
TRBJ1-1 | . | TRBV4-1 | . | TGCGCCAGCAGCCTTCTAGGGGTTATGAACACTGAAGCTTTCTTT | CASSLLGVMNTEAFF
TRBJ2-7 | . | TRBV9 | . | TGTGCCAGCAGCGTATCGGGGCGGGCCGACGAGCAGTACTTC | CASSVSGRADEQYF
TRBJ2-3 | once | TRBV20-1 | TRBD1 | TGCAGTGCTATGTCGACAGGGGGAGGCACAGATACGCAGTATTTT | CSAMSTGGGTDTQYF
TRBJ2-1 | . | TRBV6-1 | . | TGTGCCAGCAGTGCTGATAGCGGAGCCTACAATGAGCAGTTCTTC | CASSADSGAYNEQFF
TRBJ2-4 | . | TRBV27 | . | TGTGCCAGGGGGCTGCTTGACAAAGACACTCAGTATTTC | CARGLLDKDTQYF
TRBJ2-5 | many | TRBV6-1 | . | TGTGCCAGCAGTGATTACACGGTCGGGACCCAGTACTTC | CASSDYTVGTQYF
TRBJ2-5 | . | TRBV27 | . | TGTGCCGGGGGGCTGGGGGGACGAGACCAAGATACCCAGTACTTC | CAGGLGGRDQDTQYF
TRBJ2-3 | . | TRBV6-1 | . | TGTGCCAGGGCCCTAGAGGGCCTTGACACAGAGACGCAGTACTTT | CARALEGLDTETQYF